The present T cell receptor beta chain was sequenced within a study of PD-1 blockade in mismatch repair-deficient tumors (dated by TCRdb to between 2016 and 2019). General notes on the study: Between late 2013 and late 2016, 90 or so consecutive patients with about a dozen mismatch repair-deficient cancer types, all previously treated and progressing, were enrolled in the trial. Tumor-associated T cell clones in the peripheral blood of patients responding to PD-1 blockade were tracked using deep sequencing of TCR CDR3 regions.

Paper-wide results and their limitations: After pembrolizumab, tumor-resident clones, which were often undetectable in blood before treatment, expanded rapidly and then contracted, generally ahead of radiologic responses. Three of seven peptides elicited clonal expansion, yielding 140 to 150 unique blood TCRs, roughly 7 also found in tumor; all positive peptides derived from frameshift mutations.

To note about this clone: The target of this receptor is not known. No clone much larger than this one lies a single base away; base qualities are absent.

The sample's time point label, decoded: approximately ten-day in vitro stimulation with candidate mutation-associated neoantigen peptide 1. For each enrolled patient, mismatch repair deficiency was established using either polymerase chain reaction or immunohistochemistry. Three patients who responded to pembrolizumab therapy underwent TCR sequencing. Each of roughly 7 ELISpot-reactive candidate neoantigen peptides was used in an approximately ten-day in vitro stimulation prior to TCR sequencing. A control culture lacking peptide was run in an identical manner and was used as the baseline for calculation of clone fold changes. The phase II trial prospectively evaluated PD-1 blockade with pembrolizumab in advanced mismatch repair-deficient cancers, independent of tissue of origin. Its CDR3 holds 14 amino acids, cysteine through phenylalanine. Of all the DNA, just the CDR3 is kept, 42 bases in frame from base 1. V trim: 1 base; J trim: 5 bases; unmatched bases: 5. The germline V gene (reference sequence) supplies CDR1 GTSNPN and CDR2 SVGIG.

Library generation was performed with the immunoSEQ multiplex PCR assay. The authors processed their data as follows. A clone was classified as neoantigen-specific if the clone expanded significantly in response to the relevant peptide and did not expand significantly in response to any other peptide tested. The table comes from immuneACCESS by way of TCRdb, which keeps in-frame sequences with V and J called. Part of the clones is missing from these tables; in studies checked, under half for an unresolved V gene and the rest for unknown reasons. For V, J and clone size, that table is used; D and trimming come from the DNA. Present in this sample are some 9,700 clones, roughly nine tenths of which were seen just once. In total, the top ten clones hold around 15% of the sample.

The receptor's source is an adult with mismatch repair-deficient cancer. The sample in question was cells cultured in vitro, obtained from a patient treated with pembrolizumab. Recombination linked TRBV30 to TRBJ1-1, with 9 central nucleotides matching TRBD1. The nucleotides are TGTGCCTGGAGTGCCCGGGACAGGGTTACTGAAGCTTTCTTT. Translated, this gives CAWSARDRVTEAFF.